Presented here are 14 T cell receptor beta chains from one specimen sequenced in a study of CD8 T cells in ankylosing spondylitis. The antigens of these receptors remain unknown. One entry per CDR3 protein results from TCRdb running MiXCR on the 5' RACE reads. This sample has hundreds of thousands of distinct CDR3 sequences, with roughly 18% found just once. Findings and caveats of the study: Blood from ankylosing spondylitis patients appeared to carry a characteristic eight-variant TCR beta motif.

Sequencing input: blood, either unsorted or a sorted T cell fraction (not recorded which). The receptor set was obtained from a male donor with ankylosing spondylitis.

The rearrangement links TRBV2 to TRBJ2-7; unclear D gene. This CDR3 is built from 11 residues. Trimming took 5 bases from V and 5 from J, leaving 7 bases between them. Germline CDR1 reads SNHLY; CDR2 reads FYNNEI. The chain's CDR3 is CASSTIDEQYF. The CDR3 coding sequence is TGTGCCAGCAGTACTATCGACGAGCAGTACTTC. Complete variable domain (other parts from reference TRBV2 and TRBJ2-7): EPEVTQTPSHQVTQMGQEVILRCVPISNHLYFYWYRQILGQKVEFLVSFYNNEISEKSEIFDDQFSVERPDGSNFTLKIRSTKLEDSAMYFCASSTIDEQYFGPGTRLTVT.

This clonotype was detected only a few times. J is TRBJ1-5 and V is TRBV6-1; D unclear. V was shortened by 5 bases and J by 3 bases, with 8 bases between the two germline ends. Germline V gene sequence: CDR1 MNHNS, CDR2 SASEGT. There are 13 residues in the CDR3. The DNA of the CDR3 is TGTGCCAGCAGTAAGGAGATCAATCAGCCCCAGCATTTT. Translating gives CASSKEINQPQHF.

The CDR3 nucleotides are TGCGCCAGCAGCCAAGCCACCGGGGGGGGTCGACCCACCGGGGAGCTGTTTTTT. As protein: CASSQATGGGRPTGELFF. The gene calls are TRBV4-3 and TRBJ2-2; 8 nucleotides align to TRBD2. Germline V lookup: CDR1 LGHNA, CDR2 YSLEER. V shed 1 base and J 4 bases; nucleotides not matched to a gene: 11. The CDR3 consists of 18 residues.

This clonotype has more than one count but fewer than ten. This chain joins TRBV5-5 and TRBJ2-5, with 7 bases that match TRBD1. The germline CDR1 and CDR2 sequences are SGHKS and YYEKEE (reference sequence). This CDR3 has 14 residues. V trimming: 4 bases; J trimming: 2 bases; junction bases outside the gene matches: 5. CDR3 loop: CASSPGQIQETQYF. The CDR3, as DNA: TGTGCCAGCAGCCCGGGACAGATACAAGAGACCCAGTACTTC.

In its sample, this clonotype was seen a few times. J is TRBJ2-1 and V is TRBV4-3; D might be TRBD1 or TRBD2, each matching 5 bases. The V end lost 4 bases, the J end lost 4 bases, and 23 bases lay between the germline ends. Germline CDR1 LGHNA, CDR2 YSLEER. This CDR3 is built from 18 residues. The CDR3 coding sequence is TGCGCCAGCAGCCCAGGCCGGGGCGGCGGTTTGGTGTACAATGAGCAGTTCTTC. Amino acid sequence: CASSPGRGGGLVYNEQFF.

The CDR3 spells CSAIRDTGSDQPQHF. CDR3 bases: TGCAGTGCAATCCGGGACACTGGGTCGGATCAGCCCCAGCATTTT. The rearrangement uses TRBV20-1 and TRBJ1-5; the D gene is possibly TRBD1 (6 bases). V was trimmed by 6 bases and J by 5 bases, leaving 20 bases between them. Germline V lookup: CDR1 DFQATT, CDR2 SNEGSKA (reference sequence). This CDR3 is 15 amino acids long.

CDR3 in DNA: TGTGCCAGCAGCCGACCGGGAAATACGCAGTATTTT. This sequence encodes CASSRPGNTQYF. V usage is TRBV6-5 and J usage is TRBJ2-3, with a weak D call TRBD2 (5 bases). CDR3 length: 12 amino acids. V shed 6 bases and J shed 7 bases, with 11 bases lying between them. CDR1 and CDR2 from the germline V gene are MNHEY and SVGAGI.

The chain couples TRBV9 to TRBJ1-3; TRBD1 is a possible D gene (5 bases). Germline CDR1 SGDLS, CDR2 YYNGEE. This CDR3 comprises 16 residues. Deletions cut 3 bases from V and 0 bases from J, with 13 bases between. CDR3 DNA sequence: TGTGCCAGCAGCGCCCGGGGCCCAAGCTCTGGAAACACCATATATTTT. It specifies CASSARGPSSGNTIYF.

Ten or more counts support this clonotype. The chain has TRBV7-9 and TRBJ2-7; 7 bases are a match to TRBD1. Germline CDR1 SEHNR, CDR2 FQNEAQ (reference sequence). This CDR3 contains 12 residues. The V gene end was trimmed by 4 bases and the J gene end by 5 bases; junction bases not matched to a gene: 2. CDR3 nucleotide sequence: TGTGCCAGCAGCTCGACAGGGAACGAGCAGTACTTC. Translating it yields CASSSTGNEQYF.

This chain joins TRBV6-1 and TRBJ2-6, with 7 bases identical to TRBD2. Germline V gene lookup returns CDR1 MNHNS and CDR2 SASEGT. V shed 10 bases, J shed 0 bases, and the junction held 6 bases outside the gene matches. The length of the CDR3 is 15 residues. The CDR3 DNA is TGTGCCACCGGCGGGGGAATCTCTGGGGCCAACGTCCTGACTTTC. Residues: CATGGGISGANVLTF.

In its sample, this clonotype was seen a few times. The chain joins TRBV28 to TRBJ2-7, with 7 bases aligning to TRBD1. The germline V gene encodes CDR1 MDHEN and CDR2 SYDVKM. V was clipped by 2 bases and J by 3 bases; unmatched bases: 7. This CDR3 is 15 amino acids long. The CDR3, as DNA: TGTGCCAGCAGTTTAGTCGGGCAGGGGGTCTACGAGCAGTACTTC. It is translated as CASSLVGQGVYEQYF.

This clonotype showed up just a few times. This chain connects TRBV5-1 to TRBJ1-2, with D possibly TRBD1 on 5 matching bases. Deletions cut 4 bases from V and 0 bases from J, with 16 bases between. CDR3 size: 16 residues. CDR1 and CDR2 from the germline V gene are SGHRS and YFSETQ. CDR3 amino acids: CASSAEKLTANYGYTF. For the CDR3, the DNA is TGCGCCAGCAGCGCCGAGAAGCTGACAGCTAACTATGGCTACACCTTC. The variable domain in full, completed from reference TRBV5-1 and TRBJ1-2, reads KAGVTQTPRYLIKTRGQQVTLSCSPISGHRSVSWYQQTPGQGLQFLFEYFSETQRNKGNFPGRFSGRQFSNSRSEMNVSTLELGDSALYLCASSAEKLTANYGYTFGSGTRLTVV.

The CDR3 sequence: CASSLQGAVYEQYF. In nucleotides, the CDR3 is TGCGCCAGCAGCTTACAGGGGGCGGTCTACGAGCAGTACTTC. The chain couples TRBV5-1 to TRBJ2-7, with 9 bases lining up with TRBD1. The CDR3 has 14 amino acids. The trim removed 2 bases at V and 3 bases at J, leaving 3 bases unmatched. Germline assignment: CDR1 SGHRS and CDR2 YFSETQ.

The chain is built from TRBV30 and TRBJ1-3; D unclear. CDR1 GTSNPN and CDR2 SVGIG come from the germline V gene (reference sequence). The CDR3 consists of 11 residues. V lost 4 bases to trimming and J lost 6 bases, with 7 bases between them. The CDR3 nucleotides are TGTGCCTGGATGCAGGAAAACACCATATATTTT. Protein product: CAWMQENTIYF.